The entry that follows covers one T cell receptor beta chain sequence. The antigen is unknown. TCRdb passed the multiplex PCR reads through MiXCR, listing each CDR3 protein once. The table lists about 94,000 distinct CDR3 sequences, over 25% of them singletons. Germline-derived CDR1 and CDR2 are SGHAT and FQNNGV. The CDR3 extends over 14 amino acids. V gave up 0 bases and J gave up 2 bases; unmatched junction bases: 0. These data originate in a study of breast tumors, draining lymph nodes, adjacent tissues. Findings of the study overall: Most tumor T cells seemingly derive from lymph node, then expand in tumor. Compared with basal-like, luminal-like tumors shared significantly more repertoire with nontumor tissue. Tumor repertoires ranked between lymph nodes and nontumor tissue in diversity, with V and J gene preferences. Data only fit, rather than demonstrated, lymph node origin of most tumor T cells.

Samples came from axillary lymph nodes draining the breast cancer. This receptor was identified in a female donor with breast cancer. Some clones in this sample may be carry-over from other donors' samples. The sample was axillary lymph node tissue. This rearrangement joins TRBV11-2 to TRBJ2-7; 8 bases agree with TRBD2. The CDR3 loop is CASSLDGGAYEQYF. As DNA, the CDR3 is TGTGCCAGCAGCTTAGACGGGGGGGCCTACGAGCAGTACTTC.